This T cell receptor beta chain was recorded in a study of Tregs in tolerant kidney transplant recipients. The repertoire was sequenced with immunoSEQ multiplex PCR; TCRdb's copy has only in-frame clones and lacks some. The sample includes more than 70,000 clones, 90% to 95% of them seen just once. The V gene end was trimmed by 6 bases and the J gene end by 2 bases; junction bases not matched to a gene: 3. The CDR3 totals 14 residues. Germline-derived CDR1 and CDR2 are SGHTA and FQGNSA. Mixed chimerism was transient after nonmyeloablative marrow transplants from related graft donors. Note on this clone: The target antigen is unknown.

General study findings and limits: Changing PCR primers prevented nucleotide comparison between some patients' samples. Activated donor B cell expansion appeared to reveal the most relevant donor-specific TCRbeta repertoire.

The chain recombines TRBV7-2 with TRBJ2-7; the match to TRBD2 covers 11 bases. This TCR derives from a human patient who received a combined kidney and bone marrow transplant. The graft donor may be the source of some T cells. This specimen consisted of CD4+ T cells from blood (PBMCs), obtained 24 months after the transplant. This chain's CDR3 is CASRTGLAAYEQYF. In DNA, the CDR3 is TGTGCCAGCAGAACGGGACTAGCGGCCTACGAGCAGTACTTC.